One and the same sample provided the 28 T cell receptor beta chains below, sequenced in a study of monozygotic twins with inflammatory bowel disease (dated by TCRdb to between 2018 and 2021). Library preparation used 5' RACE. The run used an Illumina HiSeq 2500. After the reads were reprocessed by TCRdb, one entry was made per CDR3 protein sequence, with no DNA. The table for this sample records 150,000 to 200,000 distinct CDR3 sequences. The ten largest clones capture 6.5% to 9% of the sample. The source material was blood. The origin of the receptors is a human donor with ulcerative colitis or Crohn's disease, or a healthy co-twin of an affected twin (not recorded which).

The rearrangement uses TRBV30 and TRBJ1-3. Germline assignment: CDR1 GTSNPN and CDR2 SVGIG (reference sequence). This CDR3 has 16 amino acids. Here the CDR3 reads CAWSVWAGSSGNTIYF.

This chain connects TRBV18 to TRBJ2-7. The CDR3 is 14 amino acids. Germline CDR1 is KGHSH and CDR2 is LQKENI. The CDR3 loop is CASSPRQDSYEQYF.

The chain uses TRBV4-1 and TRBJ1-2. The germline CDR1 and CDR2 sequences are MGHRA and YSYEKL. There are 14 residues in the CDR3. The CDR3 region is CASSQVGQTYGYTF.

This sequence joins TRBV5-5 and TRBJ1-3; TCRdb reports TRBD1, a call that lacks DNA to check it against. The CDR3 length is 16 residues. CDR1 and CDR2 (germline): SGHKS, YYEKEE (reference sequence). CDR3: CASSPSDIVSGNTIYF.

The J gene is TRBJ2-7, the V gene TRBV6-2 or TRBV6-3; there is no DNA to check the TCRdb D call of TRBD2. Germline V gene sequence: CDR1 MNHEY, CDR2 SVGEGT. The CDR3 loop spans 16 amino acids. The CDR3 loop is CASSYGDYASSYEQYF.

The rearrangement links TRBV30 to TRBJ2-7; TCRdb selects TRBD1, and the lack of DNA leaves this call unchecked. Per the germline V gene, CDR1 is GTSNPN and CDR2 is SVGIG (reference sequence). This CDR3 comprises 13 residues. Here the CDR3 reads CAWIPGQSHEQYF.

This chain links TRBV6-6 with TRBJ2-3. The germline V gene encodes CDR1 MNHNY and CDR2 SVGAGI (reference sequence). The CDR3 has 13 residues. The CDR3 reads CAIRKPSTDTQYF.

V is TRBV5-1 and J is TRBJ2-2. The germline V gene has CDR1 SGHRS and CDR2 YFSETQ. The CDR3 is made up of 16 amino acids. CDR3 sequence: CASSPRTVAVSGELFF.

The rearrangement uses TRBV12-3 or TRBV12-4 and TRBJ1-2. This CDR3 has 12 residues. CDR3 sequence: CASSLDGRGYTF.

The chain carries TRBV7-2 and TRBJ1-1; TCRdb picks TRBD1, but there is no DNA to check that call. Germline V gives CDR1 SGHTA, CDR2 FQGNSA. This CDR3 is 14 amino acids long. The CDR3 reads CASSSYRDVQQAFF.

The gene calls are TRBV27 and TRBJ2-1; TCRdb gives TRBD1 as the D gene, but with no DNA this cannot be confirmed. Germline loops: CDR1 MNHEY, CDR2 SMNVEV (reference sequence). CDR3 length equals 14 residues. The chain's CDR3 is CATRETGGYNEQFF.

The V and J genes are TRBV7-2 and TRBJ2-2; TCRdb outputs TRBD1, but without DNA this stays unchecked. Germline V CDR1 and CDR2: SGHTA, FQGNSA. The CDR3 length is 16 residues. The CDR3 loop reads CASSARQGPNTGELFF.

This chain joins TRBV3-1 and TRBJ1-6; there is no DNA to check the TCRdb D call of TRBD1. Germline V gene lookup returns CDR1 LGHDT and CDR2 YNNKEL (reference sequence). The CDR3 is 14 amino acids. The CDR3 loop is CASSPGDRRAPLHF.

The chain has TRBV7-9 and TRBJ2-4. The germline V gene encodes CDR1 SEHNR and CDR2 FQNEAQ (reference sequence). This CDR3 has 14 residues. This chain's CDR3 is CASSSGGTKNIQYF.

This sequence joins TRBV20-1 and TRBJ1-2; TCRdb designates TRBD1, a call that cannot be tested without DNA. The CDR3 is 13 residues long. CDR1 is DFQATT, CDR2 SNEGSKA, per germline (reference sequence). The chain's CDR3 is CSAKDRGRSGYTF.

The chain recombines TRBV2 with TRBJ1-5; checking the TCRdb D call of TRBD1 is not possible without DNA. Germline assignment: CDR1 SNHLY and CDR2 FYNNEI. This CDR3 has 15 amino acids. CDR3 protein: CASSNSGTGNQPQHF.

V and J are TRBV7-9 and TRBJ2-5; no DNA is available, so the TRBD1 call from TCRdb remains unchecked. CDR3 length: 14 amino acids. Per germline, CDR1 SEHNR and CDR2 FQNEAQ (reference sequence). The CDR3 sequence is CASSAGQKQETQYF.

This chain uses TRBV6-2 or TRBV6-3 with TRBJ2-3; the D call of TRBD2 rests on TCRdb alone, since no DNA is present to check it. CDR1 and CDR2 from the germline V gene are MNHEY and SVGEGT. This CDR3 is built from 13 residues. CDR3 sequence: CASGLAGTDTQYF.

This chain joins TRBV5-4 and TRBJ2-7. CDR1 is SGHNT, CDR2 YYREEE, per germline (reference sequence). The CDR3 sequence is 13 residues long. CDR3: CASSWDRAYEQYF.

The gene calls are TRBV27 and TRBJ2-7; TCRdb's D gene call, TRBD2, goes unchecked for lack of DNA. The length of the CDR3 is 14 residues. Germline CDR1 reads MNHEY; CDR2 reads SMNVEV (reference sequence). CDR3 protein: CASSPSREGNEQYF.

This chain joins TRBV2 and TRBJ2-5; the D call from TCRdb, TRBD2, cannot be confirmed without DNA. The CDR3 has 14 amino acids. Germline loops: CDR1 SNHLY, CDR2 FYNNEI. CDR3 sequence: CASRLEGAQETQYF.

The chain joins TRBV27 to TRBJ1-6. The CDR3 runs to 17 residues. The germline CDR1 and CDR2 sequences are MNHEY and SMNVEV (reference sequence). CDR3 sequence reads: CASSLSELSSYNSPLHF.

The chain carries TRBV15 and TRBJ2-5; TCRdb outputs TRBD1, but without DNA this stays unchecked. This CDR3 contains 16 residues. The germline V gene encodes CDR1 LNHNV and CDR2 YYDKDF (reference sequence). The CDR3 spells CATHGQEKRGKETQYF.

This chain connects TRBV7-2 to TRBJ2-1; TCRdb's D call of TRBD1 is untestable without DNA. CDR1 is SGHTA, CDR2 FQGNSA, per germline. This CDR3 is 16 amino acids long. CDR3 residues: CASSLQGSSSYNEQFF.

The V and J genes are TRBV4-2 and TRBJ2-5; the TCRdb call, TRBD1, lacks DNA for checking. The CDR3 length is 14 residues. Germline assignment: CDR1 LGHNA and CDR2 YNFKEQ. The CDR3: CASSQEEGGETQYF.

This chain uses TRBV3-1 with TRBJ1-1. Germline loops: CDR1 LGHDT, CDR2 YNNKEL (reference sequence). The CDR3 length is 13 residues. This CDR3 reads CASSLLETAEAFF.

CDR3 loop: CASSFRQGPTYEQYF. The rearrangement links TRBV5-1 to TRBJ2-7; TCRdb calls TRBD1, which cannot be checked without DNA. The CDR3 extends over 15 amino acids. Germline values: CDR1 SGHRS, CDR2 YFSETQ. Full variable domain (outside the CDR3, taken from reference TRBV5-1 and TRBJ2-7): KAGVTQTPRYLIKTRGQQVTLSCSPISGHRSVSWYQQTPGQGLQFLFEYFSETQRNKGNFPGRFSGRQFSNSRSEMNVSTLELGDSALYLCASSFRQGPTYEQYFGPGTRLTVT.

V usage is TRBV7-2 and J usage is TRBJ1-5. This CDR3 is 14 amino acids long. Germline CDR1 reads SGHTA; CDR2 reads FQGNSA. The CDR3 reads CASSLLTGNQPQHF.